This T cell receptor beta chain came from a study of T cells in localized non-small cell lung cancer. In its sample, this clone was seen once. With V trimmed by 5 bases and J by 2 bases, 7 bases remained unmatched. The CDR3 extends over 15 amino acids. Germline CDR1 is KGHSH and CDR2 is LQKENI. The assay was immunoSEQ multiplex PCR, and TCRdb's table has in-frame clones only and misses some. The sample lists about 22,000 clones; approximately 90% were seen once. The TCR originated in a man aged 40 to 70 with stage II squamous cell lung carcinoma. The sample was PBMCs, taken before any cancer treatment. The V call is TRBV18, the J call TRBJ2-5; 8 nucleotides agree with TRBD1. The CDR3 DNA reads TGTGCCAGCTCAACGACAGGGGACGCGCAAGAGACCCAGTACTTC. This translates into CASSTTGDAQETQYF.